This TCR beta chain appears in the sequencing data of a study of T cell clonality in common variable immunodeficiency. The study's findings and limits: CVID subjects shared fewer TCRbeta clones than healthy controls did. CVID patient heterogeneity limited repertoire-clinical complication correlations. CVID subjects showed higher TCRbeta clonality than healthy controls.

Repertoires were generated with immunoSEQ multiplex PCR, while TCRdb's copy carries only in-frame clones and drops some. The sample has tens of thousands of clones, none seen only once. Donors gave roughly 4.5 to 8.5 ml heparinized peripheral whole blood. This clone was counted a few times. What it binds is unknown. The CDR3 end falls 3 residues outside the read, so it is completed with the germline J gene. Germline CDR1 reads SEHNR; CDR2 reads FQNEAQ (reference sequence). This CDR3 has 15 amino acids. Losses at the gene ends were 5 bases for V and 6 bases for J; bases not matched to a gene: 9. The sequence derives from a person between 18 and 75 years old in good health. The chain has TRBV7-9 and TRBJ2-2, with TRBD1 matching 7 bases. The source material was peripheral blood mononuclear cells. Here the CDR3 reads CASSLLRGSAGELFF. Incomplete CDR3 DNA: TGTGCCAGCAGCCTCCTCAGGGGGTCGGCCGGGGAG.